These 23 T cell receptor beta chains were all obtained from the same sample, sequenced in a study of radiotherapy plus CTLA-4 blockade in lung cancer. Produced via immunoSEQ multiplex PCR; TCRdb's table is partial and in-frame only. The table lists about 62,000 clones, around 76% of them singletons. The sequencing used peripheral blood, collected from a patient treated with radiotherapy plus ipilimumab. All receptors derive from a human donor with non-small cell lung cancer who had a complete response to radiotherapy plus ipilimumab.

This clone appeared once. V gene TRBV10-1 combines with J gene TRBJ2-1; 9 bases are shared with TRBD1. The CDR3 consists of 16 residues. Germline values: CDR1 WNHNN, CDR2 SYGVQD (reference sequence). Trimming cost V 0 bases and J 6 bases; bases outside gene matches: 6. This CDR3 reads CASSESRGQGFNEQFF. CDR3 bases: TGCGCCAGCAGTGAGTCGAGGGGACAGGGTTTCAATGAGCAGTTCTTC.

The V gene is TRBV7-3, the J gene TRBJ2-2, with TRBD2 as a possible D gene (6 bases). This CDR3 comprises 16 residues. V shed 5 bases and J shed 4 bases, with 17 bases lying between them. Per the germline V gene, CDR1 is SGHTA and CDR2 is FQGTGA. CDR3 sequence reads: CASSTRAGLGTGELFF. CDR3 bases: TGTGCCAGCAGCACCCGAGCGGGCCTTGGCACCGGGGAGCTGTTTTTT. Full variable domain (rest looked up from reference TRBV7-3 and TRBJ2-2): GAGVSQTPSNKVTEKGKYVELRCDPISGHTALYWYRQSLGQGPEFLIYFQGTGAADDSGLPNDRFFAVRPEGSVSTLKIQRTERGDSAVYLCASSTRAGLGTGELFFGEGSRLTVL.

This clone appeared a single time. The V and J genes are TRBV28 and TRBJ2-7; TRBD1 matches at 7 bases. CDR1 and CDR2 from the germline V gene are MDHEN and SYDVKM. V was clipped by 11 bases and J by 4 bases; unmatched bases: 14. There are 14 residues in the CDR3. As DNA, the CDR3 is TGTGCCTCACAGGGGCTCCTAGTACGGTACGAGCAGTACTTC. Protein sequence: CASQGLLVRYEQYF.

This chain connects TRBV25-1 to TRBJ1-1; TRBD1 aligns across 11 bases. The V gene end was trimmed by 4 bases and the J gene end by 5 bases; junction bases not matched to a gene: 12. Germline assignment: CDR1 MGHDK and CDR2 SYGVNS. The CDR3 runs to 17 residues. As DNA, the CDR3 is TGTGCCAGCAGTGTCCCGGACAGGGGGCTTCTGAGGACTGAAGCTTTCTTT. Amino acid sequence: CASSVPDRGLLRTEAFF.

The J gene is TRBJ2-2, the V gene TRBV4-1, with 9 positions matching TRBD1. Germline CDR1 reads MGHRA; CDR2 reads YSYEKL. V dropped 0 bases and J dropped 2; count of bases not matched to a gene: 7. CDR3 length: 18 amino acids. CDR3 sequence: CASSQEGRGQGNTGELFF. The CDR3 bases are TGCGCCAGCAGCCAAGAGGGGCGGGGACAGGGTAACACCGGGGAGCTGTTTTTT.

This clone was seen only once. V usage is TRBV29-1 and J usage is TRBJ1-2; tentatively, D is TRBD1 (5 bases). CDR1 and CDR2 (germline): SQVTM, ANQGSEA. Trimming pared 0 bases from V and 6 bases from J, leaving 14 bases between. This CDR3 spans 14 amino acids. CDR3 DNA: TGCAGCGTTGAAGATCAGGGTTTACAGGATGGCTACACCTTC. Protein sequence: CSVEDQGLQDGYTF.

The rearrangement joins TRBV18 to TRBJ1-5; unclear D gene. The CDR3 sequence is 14 residues long. Germline V gene data show CDR1 as KGHSH and CDR2 as LQKENI. V was trimmed by 3 bases and J by 6 bases, leaving 12 bases between them. This chain's CDR3 is CASSPVDGPQPQHF. CDR3 nucleotide sequence: TGTGCCAGCTCACCGGTCGATGGGCCTCAGCCCCAGCATTTT.

This chain joins TRBV9 and TRBJ2-1; perhaps TRBD2 as D (7 bases). Germline-derived CDR1 and CDR2 are SGDLS and YYNGEE. The CDR3 covers 17 residues. Trimming took off 4 bases at V and 2 bases at J, with 19 bases between the two ends. The CDR3 sequence is CASSSREGQGPYNEQFF. The CDR3 nucleotides are TGTGCCAGCAGCTCGAGGGAGGGGCAGGGGCCCTACAATGAGCAGTTCTTC.

The V call is TRBV4-3, the J call TRBJ2-4, with D possibly being TRBD1 (6 bases). Looked up from germline, CDR1 is LGHNA and CDR2 is YSLEER. The CDR3 runs 16 residues. V was trimmed by 0 bases and J by 0 bases, leaving 9 bases between them. The CDR3 nucleotides are TGCGCCAGCAGCCAAGATCAGGGGACAGCCAAAAACATTCAGTACTTC. This gives the protein CASSQDQGTAKNIQYF.

The chain combines TRBV6-6 with TRBJ1-2, with 7 bases lining up with TRBD1. The germline gives CDR1 MNHNY, CDR2 SVGAGI (reference sequence). CDR3 length: 14 residues. After removal of 2 bases from V and 4 bases from J, the junction contained 4 bases not matched to a gene. The CDR3 DNA reads as TGTGCCAGCAGTTACGGAGGGGGCGGCTATGGCTACACCTTC. It specifies CASSYGGGGYGYTF.

The chain has TRBV4-1 and TRBJ2-4, with 7 bases identical to TRBD1. Germline V gives CDR1 MGHRA, CDR2 YSYEKL. This CDR3 is 15 amino acids long. V shed 4 bases and J 0 bases; nucleotides not matched to a gene: 3. DNA of the CDR3: TGCGCCAGCAGCCGGGACAGCCTAGCCAAAAACATTCAGTACTTC. Protein sequence: CASSRDSLAKNIQYF.

V usage is TRBV18 and J usage is TRBJ2-5; 10 bases map to TRBD1. With 3 bases clipped from V and 4 bases from J, the junction kept 5 bases outside the gene matches. This CDR3 is built from 15 residues. From germline, CDR1 is KGHSH and CDR2 LQKENI. The CDR3 DNA follows: TGTGCCAGCTCACCCACCCGGACAGGGGGAGAGACCCAGTACTTC. This encodes CASSPTRTGGETQYF.

J is TRBJ2-7 and V is TRBV6-5; 9 bases line up with TRBD1. Losses at the gene ends were 4 bases for V and 6 bases for J; bases not matched to a gene: 7. CDR1 is MNHEY, CDR2 SVGAGI, per germline. This CDR3 is built from 14 residues. The CDR3 sequence: CASSFAGTGSEQYF. CDR3 sequence (DNA): TGTGCCAGCAGTTTCGCCGGGACAGGGAGCGAGCAGTACTTC.

The rearrangement joins TRBV7-8 to TRBJ1-3, with no clear D. Between the trimmed V and J ends, which lost 3 bases and 0 bases, there was a span of 15 bases. The germline V gene has CDR1 SGHVS and CDR2 FQNEAQ. This CDR3 is built from 17 residues. This CDR3 is CASSFRIAGSSGNTIYF. CDR3 coding DNA: TGTGCCAGCAGCTTTCGGATCGCCGGGAGCTCTGGAAACACCATATATTTT.

J is TRBJ2-6 and V is TRBV10-3; D perhaps matches TRBD1 (6 bases). CDR1 ENHRY and CDR2 SYGVKD come from the germline V gene. This CDR3 region has 17 residues. V was pared by 6 bases and J by 0 bases, with 15 bases between. The CDR3, as DNA: TGTGCCATCAGAGAGGGACATCTTAACTCTGGGGCCAACGTCCTGACTTTC. It yields the protein CAIREGHLNSGANVLTF.

This CDR3 is CATRGLGMENEQFF. The CDR3, as DNA: TGTGCCACCAGGGGACTAGGCATGGAAAATGAGCAGTTCTTC. J is TRBJ2-1 and V is TRBV2; 8 bases match TRBD2. Germline CDR1 reads SNHLY; CDR2 reads FYNNEI. The trim removed 10 bases at V and 7 bases at J, leaving 12 bases unmatched. CDR3 length: 14 amino acids.

This clone showed up just once. The chain is built from TRBV7-9 and TRBJ2-3; TRBD2 aligns across 14 bases. V lost 5 bases and J lost 0; bases outside the gene matches: 7. The CDR3 extends over 18 amino acids. CDR1 SEHNR and CDR2 FQNEAQ come from the germline V gene (reference sequence). CDR3 DNA: TGTGCCAGCAGCGAAGGACTAGCGGGAGGTCTCAGCACAGATACGCAGTATTTT. This encodes CASSEGLAGGLSTDTQYF.

The chain's CDR3 is CASSQAWTSGSYNEQFF. The CDR3 bases are TGCGCCAGCAGCCAGGCCTGGACTAGCGGGTCCTACAATGAGCAGTTCTTC. This chain links TRBV4-3 with TRBJ2-1; 11 nucleotides match TRBD2. The CDR3 contains 17 residues. V gave up 3 bases and J gave up 1 base; unmatched junction bases: 5. From germline, CDR1 is LGHNA and CDR2 YSLEER.

J is TRBJ2-1 and V is TRBV9; 8 bases agree with TRBD2. The CDR3 covers 17 residues. Trimming cost V 0 bases and J 4 bases; bases outside gene matches: 9. Germline V gene data show CDR1 as SGDLS and CDR2 as YYNGEE. CDR3 loop: CASSVAASGPTYNEQFF. CDR3 sequence (DNA): TGTGCCAGCAGCGTAGCGGCTAGCGGGCCTACTTACAATGAGCAGTTCTTC.

This clone was recorded only once. This chain links TRBV18 with TRBJ2-1, with TRBD2 matching 10 bases. With V trimmed by 2 bases and J by 9 bases, 7 bases remained unmatched. The CDR3 has 15 residues. CDR1 is KGHSH, CDR2 LQKENI, per germline. CDR3 protein: CASSPVSGGAGEQFF. The CDR3 region has the DNA TGTGCCAGCTCACCAGTGAGCGGGGGGGCTGGTGAGCAGTTCTTC.

The table lists this clone with a few counts. This rearrangement joins TRBV7-9 to TRBJ2-7; 11 bases align to TRBD1. Germline trimming cut 6 bases from V and 3 bases from J; bases unmatched to any gene: 10. The CDR3 is 16 residues long. The germline V gene encodes CDR1 SEHNR and CDR2 FQNEAQ (reference sequence). The chain's CDR3 is CASRALPGQGGYEQYF. For the CDR3, the DNA is TGTGCCAGCAGGGCGCTACCGGGACAGGGGGGCTACGAGCAGTACTTC.

V is TRBV19 and J is TRBJ2-5; D ambiguous. Near its end, the DNA agrees better with TRBJ2-7, so the J call may be wrong. The germline CDR1 and CDR2 sequences are LNHDA and SQIVND (reference sequence). CDR3 length equals 18 residues. The CDR3 loop is CASSISPGRASPDYEQYF. CDR3 nucleotide sequence: TGTGCCAGTAGTATATCCCCCGGAAGGGCATCCCCGGACTACGAGCAGTACTTC.

In its sample, this clone was seen once. The chain carries TRBV2 and TRBJ1-2; TRBD1 might be the D (6 bases). Germline V CDR1 and CDR2: SNHLY, FYNNEI. The CDR3 extends over 17 amino acids. V lost 0 bases, J lost 4 bases, and 18 bases lay in between. CDR3 region: CASSEARTWGQVYGYTF. The DNA for the CDR3 is TGTGCCAGCAGTGAAGCCCGGACTTGGGGACAAGTCTATGGCTACACCTTC.